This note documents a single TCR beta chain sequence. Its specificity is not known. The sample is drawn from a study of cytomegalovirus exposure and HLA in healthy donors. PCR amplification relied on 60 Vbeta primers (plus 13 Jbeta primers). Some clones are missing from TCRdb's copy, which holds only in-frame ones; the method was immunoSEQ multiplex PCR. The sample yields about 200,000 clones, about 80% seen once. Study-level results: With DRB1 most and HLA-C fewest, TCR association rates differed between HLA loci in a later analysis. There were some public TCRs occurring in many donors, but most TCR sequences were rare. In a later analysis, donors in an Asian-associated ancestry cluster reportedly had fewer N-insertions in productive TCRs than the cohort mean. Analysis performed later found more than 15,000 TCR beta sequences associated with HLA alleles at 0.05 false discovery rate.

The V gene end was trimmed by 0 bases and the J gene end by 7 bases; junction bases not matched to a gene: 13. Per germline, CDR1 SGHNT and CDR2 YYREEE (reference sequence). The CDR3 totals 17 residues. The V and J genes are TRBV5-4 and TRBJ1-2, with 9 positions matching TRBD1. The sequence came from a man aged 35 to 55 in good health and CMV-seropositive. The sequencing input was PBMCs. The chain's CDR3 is CASSLANIQGARVGYTF. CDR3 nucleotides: TGTGCCAGCAGCTTGGCCAACATACAGGGGGCTAGGGTTGGCTACACCTTC.